Shown below are 15 T cell receptor beta chains from a single sample sequenced in a study of blood T cell repertoires in COVID-19. Some clones are missing from TCRdb's copy, which holds only in-frame ones; the method was immunoSEQ multiplex PCR. The sample lists about 270,000 clones, roughly 86% occurring once. The sample was peripheral blood. The source is a woman older than 75 with COVID-19, enrolled during active disease.

The chain combines TRBV19 with TRBJ1-1; possibly TRBD1 for D (6 bases). Germline loops: CDR1 LNHDA, CDR2 SQIVND (reference sequence). This CDR3 has 17 residues. V lost 4 bases to trimming and J lost 1 base, with 19 bases between them. This CDR3 reads CASSTAGRGRENTEAFF. CDR3 nucleotides: TGTGCCAGTAGTACGGCTGGCAGGGGAAGGGAGAACACTGAAGCTTTCTTT.

This clone was observed a single time. The chain combines TRBV5-1 with TRBJ2-1; 9 bases agree with TRBD1. Trimming at V came to 0 bases and at J to 5 bases, leaving 6 bases not matched to a gene. CDR1 SGHRS and CDR2 YFSETQ come from the germline V gene. The CDR3 totals 16 residues. The CDR3 loop is CASSLAPGQGNNEQFF. The CDR3 DNA reads TGCGCCAGCAGCTTGGCCCCGGGACAGGGAAACAATGAGCAGTTCTTC.

V usage is TRBV30 and J usage is TRBJ1-2, with D hard to call. The CDR3 loop spans 15 amino acids. The V gene's germline CDR1 is GTSNPN and CDR2 SVGIG (reference sequence). V dropped 3 bases and J dropped 3 bases, with 17 bases sitting between them. The CDR3 sequence is CAWRLLGSSDYGYTF. DNA of the CDR3: TGTGCCTGGAGGTTATTAGGGAGCTCCGACTATGGCTACACCTTC.

V is TRBV6-5 and J is TRBJ1-1; 7 positions match TRBD1. Germline V gene data show CDR1 as MNHEY and CDR2 as SVGAGI. J lost 4 bases, V lost 7 bases, and 9 bases had no gene match. The CDR3 loop spans 14 amino acids. Written as DNA, the CDR3 is TGTGCCAGCATCATGGACAGGCCCACCACTGAAGCTTTCTTT. Its protein product is CASIMDRPTTEAFF.

The chain carries TRBV11-3 and TRBJ2-6, with D possibly being TRBD2 (5 bases). The germline gives CDR1 SGHNT, CDR2 YENEEA. The CDR3 totals 15 residues. V gave up 5 bases and J gave up 0 bases, with 8 bases separating them. CDR3 sequence reads: CASSPGISGANVLTF. DNA of the CDR3: TGTGCCAGCAGCCCGGGAATCTCTGGGGCCAACGTCCTGACTTTC.

Here the CDR3 DNA reads TGTGCCAGCAGTTCAGGACTTTCACCCCTCCACTTT. It translates to CASSSGLSPLHF. The chain combines TRBV7-9 with TRBJ1-6, with D hard to call. The CDR3 is 12 amino acids. The germline gives CDR1 SEHNR, CDR2 FQNEAQ (reference sequence). V lost 6 bases and J 9 bases, leaving 9 bases between the germline ends.

The rearrangement links TRBV5-8 to TRBJ1-2; 7 bases are a match to TRBD1. The CDR3 length is 12 residues. Trimming removed 1 base from V and 9 bases from J; junction bases left unmatched: 3. Germline CDR1 SGHTS, CDR2 YDEGEE. As DNA, the CDR3 is TGTGCCAGCAGCTTGAAAGGGGGCAGCTACACCTTC. Amino acid sequence: CASSLKGGSYTF.

V usage is TRBV6-2 or TRBV6-3 and J usage is TRBJ1-5; D not resolved. The V end lost 5 bases, the J end lost 10 bases, and 12 bases lay between the germline ends. Germline V gives CDR1 MNHEY, CDR2 SVGEGT. The CDR3 covers 12 residues. The CDR3 sequence is CASSGRLIPQHF. The DNA of the CDR3 is TGTGCCAGCAGTGGCAGACTAATCCCCCAGCATTTT.

The chain carries TRBV5-4 and TRBJ2-7; 11 bases map to TRBD2. Germline assignment: CDR1 SGHNT and CDR2 YYREEE (reference sequence). The CDR3 covers 16 residues. V shed 4 bases, J shed 0 bases, and the junction held 6 bases outside the gene matches. CDR3 region: CASSPSGGPSSYEQYF. Written as DNA, the CDR3 is TGTGCCAGCAGCCCTAGCGGGGGGCCCAGCTCCTACGAGCAGTACTTC.

This clone appeared a single time. The genes are TRBV15 and TRBJ1-2; D gene ambiguous. This CDR3 has 15 amino acids. V was cut by 0 bases and J by 1 base, with 9 bases left in between. Germline CDR1 is LNHNV and CDR2 is YYDKDF (reference sequence). The CDR3 DNA reads TGTGCCACCAGCAGAGACCGGTACGGTAACTATGGCTACACCTTC. Protein: CATSRDRYGNYGYTF.

The chain has TRBV7-9 and TRBJ2-7, with TRBD1 matching 10 bases. This CDR3 has 16 residues. The trim removed 4 bases at V and 6 bases at J, leaving 12 bases unmatched. Germline V lookup: CDR1 SEHNR, CDR2 FQNEAQ (reference sequence). CDR3 DNA: TGTGCCAGCAGCTCCATCCCACTGACAGGGGGCCCCGAGCAGTACGTC. This codes for CASSSIPLTGGPEQYV.

This clone was recorded only once. The V call is TRBV5-1, the J call TRBJ1-4; 10 bases fit TRBD1. With V trimmed by 4 bases and J by 8 bases, 11 bases remained unmatched. The CDR3 extends over 16 amino acids. Germline V gives CDR1 SGHRS, CDR2 YFSETQ. CDR3 DNA: TGCGCCAGCAGCAATGGGACAGGGGCCCCCAGCGAAAAACTGTTTTTT. This gives the protein CASSNGTGAPSEKLFF.

The V and J genes are TRBV7-2 and TRBJ1-1; D is ambiguous. V lost 0 bases and J lost 5, with 7 bases in between. The germline gives CDR1 SGHTA, CDR2 FQGNSA. The CDR3 covers 13 residues. CDR3 region: CASSLAEQTEAFF. The CDR3 coding sequence is TGTGCCAGCAGCTTAGCAGAACAGACTGAAGCTTTCTTT.

The chain uses TRBV10-3 and TRBJ1-1; TRBD1 is a possible D gene (5 bases). CDR1 and CDR2 (germline): ENHRY, SYGVKD. There are 14 residues in the CDR3. V shed 6 bases and J shed 3 bases, with 14 bases lying between them. CDR3 nucleotides: TGTGCCATCAGAAGTGGGGGAGGTGACACTGAAGCTTTCTTT. Its protein is CAIRSGGGDTEAFF.

The V call is TRBV7-9, the J call TRBJ2-1; D unresolved. CDR1 and CDR2 from the germline V gene are SEHNR and FQNEAQ (reference sequence). This CDR3 contains 16 residues. Trimming left V 4 bases short and J 6 bases short, with 19 bases between. The CDR3 DNA is TGTGCCAGCAGCTCTTGGGCCGCCTCCCAAGCCAATGAGCAGTTCTTC. It is translated as CASSSWAASQANEQFF.